These T cell receptor beta chains were read from a single sample in a study of blood T cells in healthy people across ages. TCRdb reanalysed the 5' RACE reads using MiXCR and keeps one entry per CDR3 protein. The data contain roughly 680,000 distinct CDR3 sequences, roughly half of them seen just once; the ten biggest clones take up roughly 13%. Specimen: blood. These TCRs come from a woman older than 75 in good health. CDR3s include the opening cysteine and the closing phenylalanine or tryptophan. Fields, in order: V gene, clone size, J gene, CDR3 protein. Some rows have no size entry. The others give once, few or many, or a class for an expanded clone.

V gene: TRBV13; clone size: NA; J gene: NA; CDR3 protein: CASSSTFSYNEQYF
V gene: TRBV27; clone size: NA; J gene: TRBJ1-6; CDR3 protein: CASSSGTGGAYSYNSPLHF
V gene: TRBV10-3; clone size: many; J gene: TRBJ1-6; CDR3 protein: CAIGTGFNSPLHF
V gene: TRBV7-2; clone size: NA; J gene: TRBJ2-1; CDR3 protein: CASSTSSGGSGLYEQFF
V gene: TRBV5-1; clone size: NA; J gene: TRBJ1-2; CDR3 protein: CASRENYGYTF
V gene: TRBV11-3; clone size: many; J gene: TRBJ2-1; CDR3 protein: CASLPGQVANEQFF
V gene: TRBV20-1; clone size: NA; J gene: TRBJ1-1; CDR3 protein: CSARLTAGWEAFF
V gene: TRBV5-1; clone size: few; J gene: TRBJ2-7; CDR3 protein: CASRQGDLYEQYF
V gene: TRBV5-1; clone size: many; J gene: TRBJ1-6; CDR3 protein: CASSLTAVKGTLHF
V gene: TRBV3-1; clone size: NA; J gene: TRBJ2-7; CDR3 protein: CASRGQGGAYEQYF
V gene: TRBV12-3/TRBV12-4; clone size: NA; J gene: TRBJ1-6; CDR3 protein: CASSLRTVGSPLHF
V gene: TRBV5-1; clone size: many; J gene: TRBJ2-5; CDR3 protein: CASSQLTGQETQYF
V gene: TRBV12-3/TRBV12-4; clone size: many; J gene: TRBJ2-2; CDR3 protein: CATGRRAGELFF
V gene: TRBV28; clone size: NA; J gene: TRBJ2-3; CDR3 protein: CASSFTIPDTQYF
V gene: TRBV7-2; clone size: NA; J gene: TRBJ2-5; CDR3 protein: CASSPYFGGGTPWYF
V gene: TRBV5-1; clone size: NA; J gene: TRBJ1-1; CDR3 protein: CASSSNVGNTEAFF
V gene: TRBV28; clone size: NA; J gene: TRBJ2-3; CDR3 protein: CASSTGAAGTDTQYF
V gene: TRBV11-2; clone size: NA; J gene: TRBJ1-4; CDR3 protein: CASSWTGTGDEKLFF
V gene: TRBV3-1; clone size: few; J gene: TRBJ2-2; CDR3 protein: CASSHTRGFNTGELFF
V gene: TRBV20-1; clone size: NA; J gene: TRBJ2-1; CDR3 protein: CSAFGLAISRNEQFF
V gene: TRBV28; clone size: NA; J gene: TRBJ1-4; CDR3 protein: CASSTISGTGYRKLFF
V gene: TRBV12-5; clone size: few; J gene: TRBJ2-5; CDR3 protein: CASGRTSGSWQETQYF
V gene: TRBV28; clone size: many; J gene: TRBJ2-7; CDR3 protein: CASSRRGLDGKYF
V gene: TRBV20-1; clone size: NA; J gene: TRBJ2-6; CDR3 protein: CSARSGANVLTF
V gene: TRBV11-1; clone size: NA; J gene: TRBJ2-3; CDR3 protein: CASSPRQALSTDTQYF
V gene: TRBV28; clone size: NA; J gene: TRBJ2-7; CDR3 protein: CASSLMAAGSYEQYF
V gene: TRBV7-2; clone size: many; J gene: TRBJ2-1; CDR3 protein: CASSFRLGDEQFF
V gene: TRBV10-3; clone size: NA; J gene: TRBJ2-2; CDR3 protein: CAISESQSWGNTGELFF
V gene: TRBV3-1; clone size: NA; J gene: TRBJ2-5; CDR3 protein: CASRTSWDSSYNEQYF
V gene: TRBV4-2; clone size: NA; J gene: TRBJ2-1; CDR3 protein: CASSQDLAGSYNERFF
V gene: TRBV12-3/TRBV12-4; clone size: once; J gene: TRBJ1-4; CDR3 protein: CASSLQPGTAAGGYNEKLFF
V gene: TRBV7-3; clone size: NA; J gene: TRBJ1-4; CDR3 protein: CASSSPTGTTNEKLFF
V gene: TRBV7-9; clone size: NA; J gene: TRBJ1-1; CDR3 protein: CASSLAASEAFF
V gene: TRBV12-3/TRBV12-4; clone size: many; J gene: TRBJ2-7; CDR3 protein: CASSFSGPSYEQYF
V gene: TRBV28; clone size: NA; J gene: TRBJ2-4; CDR3 protein: CASADLIAKNIQYF
V gene: TRBV5-1; clone size: many; J gene: TRBJ2-7; CDR3 protein: CASSLYGDEQYF
V gene: TRBV30; clone size: NA; J gene: TRBJ2-3; CDR3 protein: CAWNRETTTGTQYF
V gene: TRBV20-1; clone size: NA; J gene: TRBJ2-1; CDR3 protein: CSALDRGVSYNEQFF
V gene: TRBV12-3/TRBV12-4; clone size: NA; J gene: TRBJ2-7; CDR3 protein: CASSPRHRGFREQYF
V gene: TRBV15; clone size: few; J gene: TRBJ2-1; CDR3 protein: CATSRDAGSYNEQFF
V gene: TRBV30; clone size: NA; J gene: TRBJ1-6; CDR3 protein: CAWSRPAGGYNSPLHF
V gene: TRBV27; clone size: NA; J gene: TRBJ2-1; CDR3 protein: CATLPGRGGREQFF
V gene: TRBV5-1; clone size: many; J gene: TRBJ2-5; CDR3 protein: CASSFGLAGIQETQYF
V gene: TRBV12-3/TRBV12-4; clone size: NA; J gene: TRBJ2-3; CDR3 protein: CASSLTSGAHAGTQYF
V gene: TRBV2; clone size: NA; J gene: TRBJ2-7; CDR3 protein: CASKYQRYEQYF
V gene: TRBV10-3; clone size: NA; J gene: TRBJ2-1; CDR3 protein: CAISDPPSGSPTNEQFF
V gene: TRBV4-1; clone size: once; J gene: TRBJ2-5; CDR3 protein: CASSQGNTNKETQYF
V gene: TRBV10-3; clone size: once; J gene: TRBJ1-5; CDR3 protein: CAISESGDRAHQPQHF
V gene: TRBV9; clone size: NA; J gene: TRBJ2-1; CDR3 protein: CASSLQLAASYNELFF
V gene: TRBV7-2; clone size: NA; J gene: TRBJ2-5; CDR3 protein: CASSSGLAGGMLLAQYF
V gene: TRBV2; clone size: NA; J gene: TRBJ1-1; CDR3 protein: CASNTRVYTEAFF
V gene: TRBV20-1; clone size: NA; J gene: TRBJ2-3; CDR3 protein: CSARDLSQGYSTDTQYF
V gene: TRBV6-2/TRBV6-3; clone size: many; J gene: TRBJ1-6; CDR3 protein: CASSKGTDFNSPLHF
V gene: TRBV20-1; clone size: many; J gene: TRBJ2-4; CDR3 protein: CSASTASLGIQYF
V gene: TRBV5-1; clone size: many; J gene: TRBJ2-5; CDR3 protein: CASSPPVHVETQYF
V gene: TRBV20-1; clone size: NA; J gene: TRBJ2-1; CDR3 protein: CSAISGVNEQFF
V gene: TRBV9; clone size: NA; J gene: TRBJ1-1; CDR3 protein: CASSGQQGLNTEAFF
V gene: TRBV6-1; clone size: few; J gene: TRBJ1-4; CDR3 protein: CASRRDRGHEKLFF
V gene: TRBV24-1; clone size: NA; J gene: TRBJ2-1; CDR3 protein: CATSVWNEEQFF
V gene: TRBV27; clone size: NA; J gene: TRBJ1-5; CDR3 protein: CACMPDPPGAQHF